The following is a TCR beta chain sequence with its context. No antigen is known for it. This record comes from a study of T-cell reconstitution after alpha-beta-depleted transplantation in children. Study-level points and caveats: Some patients showed high day-60 TCRbeta diversity, which derived from surviving recipient T cells and thymic progenitors. It was reported that alpha-beta T cells came from several hundred expanded graft clones (about two months after transplant). At the one-year point after transplant, T-cell counts and TCRbeta diversity were found to come mostly from T cells that had been newly produced.

Trimming left V 5 bases short and J 3 bases short, with 20 bases between. Germline loops: CDR1 SEHNR, CDR2 FQNEAQ (reference sequence). The CDR3 spans 16 residues. Unique molecular identifiers were incorporated during preparation of the TCRbeta library. TCRdb reanalysed the PCR reads using MiXCR and keeps one entry per CDR3 protein. Of 200,000 to 300,000 distinct CDR3 sequences in the sample, 20% to 30% were seen once. The gene calls are TRBV7-9 and TRBJ2-7; D perhaps matches TRBD1 (6 bases). Here the sequenced sample was PBMCs, mostly from graft donor cells, taken 360 days after TCRalphabeta/CD19-depleted stem cell transplant. The sequence was obtained from a female patient aged 2-10 years who had a stem cell transplant for congenital amegakaryocytic thrombocytopenia, so the T cells may come from the graft donor. The CDR3 nucleotides read TGTGCCAGCAGCGAAAGAGCCACAGGGAGAATCTACGAGCAGTACTTC. Amino acids: CASSERATGRIYEQYF.